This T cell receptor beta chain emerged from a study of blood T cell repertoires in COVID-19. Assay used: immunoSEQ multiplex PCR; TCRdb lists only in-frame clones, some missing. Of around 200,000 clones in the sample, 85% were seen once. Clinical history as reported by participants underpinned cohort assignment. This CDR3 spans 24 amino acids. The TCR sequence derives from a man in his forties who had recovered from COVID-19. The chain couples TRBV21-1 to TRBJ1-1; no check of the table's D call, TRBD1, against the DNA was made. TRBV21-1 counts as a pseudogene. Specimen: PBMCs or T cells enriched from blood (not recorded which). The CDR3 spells CASSKSPAGILPGQGFPMNTEAFF. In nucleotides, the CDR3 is TGTGCCAGCAGCAAATCACCTGCCGGAATCCTCCCGGGACAGGGGTTTCCGATGAACACTGAAGCTTTCTTT.